These T cell receptor beta chains were read from a single sample in a study of Graves' ophthalmopathy and Graves' hyperthyroidism. TCRdb independently ran MiXCR on the multiplex PCR reads; one entry per CDR3 protein. Found here are roughly 230,000 distinct CDR3 sequences, about 22% of them singletons; the top ten hold under 55%. The sample was peripheral blood. Source of these receptors: a woman aged 50 to 65 with Graves' ophthalmopathy. Both conserved end residues are part of each CDR3. Fields, in order: J gene, D gene, clone size, V gene, CDR3 protein, CDR3 DNA. The D gene is left open where the match is weak. For some rows the clone size is stated as once, few or many, or as a class when expanded; others skip it.

TRBJ2-6 | NA | many | TRBV6-2/TRBV6-3 | CASSSGLGGVPGANVLTF | TGTGCCAGCAGTTCCGGGCTAGGGGGGGTCCCTGGGGCCAACGTCCTGACTTTC
TRBJ2-5 | TRBD2 | NA | TRBV6-5 | CASSYSASGIQETQYF | TGTGCCAGCAGTTACTCCGCTAGCGGGATCCAAGAGACCCAGTACTTC
TRBJ1-1 | TRBD1 | many | TRBV20-1 | CSARPNRGQGTEAFF | TGCAGTGCTAGACCGAACAGGGGTCAGGGCACTGAAGCTTTCTTT
TRBJ2-7 | NA | many | TRBV7-2 | CASSLMGDEQYF | TGTGCCAGCAGCTTAATGGGGGACGAGCAGTACTTC
TRBJ2-2 | TRBD1 | few | TRBV10-3 | CAISPGQGNTGELFF | TGTGCCATCAGCCCGGGACAGGGTAACACCGGGGAGCTGTTTTTT
TRBJ2-5 | TRBD2 | few | TRBV12-3/TRBV12-4 | CASSWGLATKETQYF | TGTGCCAGCAGTTGGGGACTAGCGACGAAAGAGACCCAGTACTTC
TRBJ1-2 | NA | many | TRBV19 | CASSENGAGAVSYGYTF | TGTGCCAGTAGTGAAAACGGGGCCGGGGCGGTGAGCTATGGCTACACCTTC
TRBJ1-2 | NA | many | TRBV20-1 | CSALWGGYTF | TGCAGTGCTCTATGGGGTGGCTACACCTTC
TRBJ2-5 | NA | NA | TRBV11-2 | CAGSLDRTIHETQYF | TGTGCCGGCAGCTTAGACAGGACCATTCACGAGACCCAGTACTTC
TRBJ2-5 | NA | many | TRBV20-1 | CSARVRSLRARETQYF | TGCAGTGCTAGAGTCCGATCCCTAAGGGCGAGAGAGACCCAGTACTTC
TRBJ2-5 | TRBD1 | many | TRBV4-1 | CASSQETGGGMETQYF | TGCGCCAGCAGCCAAGAAACAGGGGGCGGGATGGAGACCCAGTACTTC
TRBJ2-2 | TRBD1 | few | TRBV7-8 | CASSFTGTAIGELFF | TGTGCCAGCAGCTTTACCGGGACAGCAATCGGGGAGCTGTTTTTT
TRBJ2-5 | NA | many | TRBV20-1 | CSATTELTATQYF | TGCAGTGCTACCACTGAACTAACTGCGACCCAGTACTTC
TRBJ1-2 | TRBD1 | NA | TRBV6-1 | CASSDVDRTINYGYTF | TGTGCCAGCAGTGATGTGGACAGGACGATTAACTATGGCTACACCTTC
TRBJ2-5 | NA | many | TRBV7-3 | CASSLIQGPGETQYF | TGTGCCAGCAGCTTAATACAGGGCCCGGGGGAGACCCAGTACTTC
TRBJ2-5 | NA | many | TRBV11-2 | CASSLGPVQETQYF | TGTGCCAGCAGCTTAGGTCCAGTACAAGAGACCCAGTACTTC
TRBJ1-1 | NA | many | TRBV12-3/TRBV12-4 | CASSLGYTSPNTEAFF | TGTGCCAGCAGTTTAGGGTACACCTCTCCTAACACTGAAGCTTTCTTT
TRBJ2-5 | TRBD2 | many | TRBV19 | CASSSGLAAQETQYF | TGTGCCAGTAGTTCGGGACTAGCGGCACAAGAGACCCAGTACTTC
TRBJ2-5 | TRBD2 | few | TRBV3-1 | CASSQTSGSGETQYF | TGTGCCAGCAGCCAAACTAGCGGGAGTGGTGAGACCCAGTACTTC
TRBJ2-7 | NA | NA | TRBV6-5 | CASSYRDYEQYF | TGTGCCAGCAGCTACAGGGACTACGAGCAGTACTTC
TRBJ1-5 | NA | NA | TRBV27 | CASSIGWEAQPQHF | TGTGCCAGCTCCATTGGGTGGGAGGCCCAGCCCCAGCATTTT
TRBJ1-1 | TRBD1 | many | TRBV29-1 | CSAFPTQGGTEAFF | TGCAGCGCTTTTCCGACACAGGGGGGGACTGAAGCTTTCTTT
TRBJ1-2 | NA | many | TRBV19 | CASSSNGGGYTF | TGTGCCAGTAGTTCTAATGGAGGCGGCTACACCTTC
TRBJ1-1 | TRBD1 | many | TRBV20-1 | CSAPRGGGRNTEAFF | TGCAGTGCCCCCCGCGGAGGGGGCAGGAACACTGAAGCTTTCTTT
TRBJ2-4 | NA | few | TRBV20-1 | CSAPRYGRAKNIQYF | TGCAGTGCACCCCGGTACGGCAGAGCCAAAAACATTCAGTACTTC
TRBJ2-5 | TRBD1 | many | TRBV29-1 | CSVEKTGEETQYF | TGCAGCGTTGAAAAAACAGGGGAAGAGACCCAGTACTTC
TRBJ2-7 | TRBD2 | many | TRBV24-1 | CATGGGSGFNEQYF | TGTGCCACAGGCGGCGGGAGTGGTTTCAACGAGCAGTACTTC
TRBJ1-1 | NA | NA | TRBV3-1 | CASSERAGGNTEAFF | TGTGCCAGCAGTGAAAGGGCTGGGGGGAACACTGAAGCTTTCTTT
TRBJ1-3 | NA | many | TRBV6-2/TRBV6-3 | CASSYGRRDSGNTIYF | TGTGCCAGCAGTTATGGCCGCAGAGACTCTGGAAACACCATATATTTT
TRBJ2-7 | NA | many | TRBV6-1 | CASRKSGSTYEQYF | TGTGCCAGCAGGAAATCGGGGTCCACCTACGAGCAGTACTTC
TRBJ2-2 | TRBD2 | NA | TRBV7-9 | CASSSLAGAGELFF | TGTGCCAGCAGCTCCTTAGCGGGTGCCGGGGAGCTGTTTTTT
TRBJ2-7 | TRBD2 | many | TRBV11-2 | CASSQSSGIPSYEQYF | TGTGCCAGCAGCCAATCTAGCGGGATCCCCTCCTACGAGCAGTACTTC
TRBJ1-3 | TRBD1 | NA | TRBV30 | CAWSSQGAISGNTIYF | TGTGCCTGGAGTTCCCAGGGGGCCATCTCTGGAAACACCATATATTTT
TRBJ2-5 | NA | many | TRBV6-5 | CASSYGQDQETQYF | TGTGCCAGCAGTTACGGCCAGGACCAAGAGACCCAGTACTTC
TRBJ1-5 | NA | many | TRBV30 | CAWSVSLINQPQHF | TGTGCCTGGAGTGTATCGCTGATCAATCAGCCCCAGCATTTT
TRBJ2-5 | NA | many | TRBV20-1 | CSAREGSHPGKETQYF | TGCAGTGCTAGAGAAGGTTCCCACCCGGGGAAAGAGACCCAGTACTTC
TRBJ2-7 | NA | once | TRBV15 | CATSSPLQGPTYEQYF | TGTGCCACCAGCAGCCCTTTGCAGGGACCAACCTACGAGCAGTACTTC
TRBJ1-1 | TRBD1 | NA | TRBV12-3/TRBV12-4 | CASSFGQGVTEAFF | TGTGCCAGCAGTTTCGGGCAGGGGGTCACTGAAGCTTTCTTT
TRBJ2-7 | NA | NA | TRBV27 | CASSLSGQGRAQQYF | TGTGCCAGCAGTTTATCGGGCCAGGGGAGGGCCCAGCAGTACTTC
TRBJ2-5 | TRBD2 | many | TRBV20-1 | CSAIPWTSGQETQYF | TGCAGTGCTATTCCATGGACTAGCGGGCAAGAGACCCAGTACTTC
TRBJ2-5 | NA | many | TRBV18 | CASSPPQIRETQYF | TGTGCCAGCTCACCACCGCAAATCCGAGAGACCCAGTACTTC
TRBJ1-1 | TRBD1 | many | TRBV12-3/TRBV12-4 | CASSQSRGRVEWGTEAFF | TGTGCCAGCAGTCAATCCAGGGGGCGCGTAGAATGGGGCACTGAAGCTTTCTTT
TRBJ2-5 | NA | NA | TRBV2 | CASSDHGEGYETQYF | TGTGCCAGCAGTGACCATGGGGAAGGGTACGAGACCCAGTACTTC
TRBJ2-7 | TRBD1 | many | TRBV6-1 | CASIGYQQGDYEQYF | TGTGCCAGCATAGGGTATCAACAGGGGGACTACGAGCAGTACTTC
TRBJ2-5 | NA | many | TRBV4-2 | CASSPEPGRGETQYF | TGTGCCAGCAGCCCGGAGCCAGGGAGAGGAGAGACCCAGTACTTC
TRBJ2-5 | NA | many | TRBV4-1 | CASSQGEGVQETQYF | TGCGCCAGCAGCCAGGGGGAAGGGGTACAAGAGACCCAGTACTTC
TRBJ2-7 | TRBD2 | many | TRBV20-1 | CSAQGLAGGTSGEQYF | TGCAGTGCTCAGGGACTAGCGGGAGGGACGTCGGGCGAGCAGTACTTC
TRBJ1-5 | NA | NA | TRBV28 | CASSRGSYSNQPQHF | TGTGCCAGCAGTAGGGGATCCTATAGCAATCAGCCCCAGCATTTT
TRBJ2-5 | NA | many | TRBV6-1 | CASSEVRGTTRETQYF | TGTGCCAGCAGTGAAGTACGGGGGACCACAAGGGAGACCCAGTACTTC
TRBJ1-2 | NA | NA | TRBV18 | CASSTDNYGYTF | TGTGCCAGCTCCACAGACAACTATGGCTACACCTTC
TRBJ2-5 | NA | many | TRBV25-1 | CASSEGTQGETQYF | TGTGCCAGCAGTGAAGGGACTCAGGGGGAGACCCAGTACTTC
TRBJ1-1 | NA | many | TRBV28 | CASILGGARAEAFF | TGTGCCAGCATCCTGGGAGGGGCTCGGGCTGAAGCTTTCTTT
TRBJ2-7 | TRBD2 | NA | TRBV6-2/TRBV6-3 | CASGASGTSGHEQYF | TGTGCCAGCGGGGCTAGCGGGACCTCCGGTCACGAGCAGTACTTC
TRBJ2-7 | NA | NA | TRBV6-2/TRBV6-3 | CASSYSTYRGDEQYF | TGTGCCAGCAGTTACTCGACGTATCGCGGGGACGAGCAGTACTTC
TRBJ2-5 | NA | many | TRBV27 | CASSSLSTRRGETQYF | TGTGCCAGCAGTTCCCTCTCGACAAGGCGGGGAGAGACCCAGTACTTC
TRBJ2-7 | TRBD2 | once | TRBV12-3/TRBV12-4 | CASGTTYEQYF | TGTGCCAGCGGGACTACCTACGAGCAGTACTTC
TRBJ2-2 | TRBD1 | many | TRBV5-1 | CASSRDRGGGELFF | TGCGCCAGCAGCCGTGACAGGGGCGGTGGGGAGCTGTTTTTT
TRBJ2-7 | NA | many | TRBV3-1 | CASSQVGGGSYEQYF | TGTGCCAGCAGCCAAGTCGGGGGTGGAAGCTACGAGCAGTACTTC